Sequencing of this T cell receptor beta chain was carried out in a study of T-cell memory formation after mild COVID-19. The wider study: For the most part, TCR clusters were specific to one donor. General study results and limits: Memory sampled before infection contained some responding clones, suggesting cross-reactive memory joined.

Regarding this clonotype: As yet, its antigen is unknown.

TCRdb used MiXCR to reprocess the 5' RACE reads, holding one entry per CDR3 protein. Seen here are over 150,000 distinct CDR3 sequences, about a fifth observed once, and the top ten hold under 25%. CDR1 and CDR2 (germline): MNHNY, SVGAGI (reference sequence). Trimming removed 6 bases at V and 0 bases at J, with 15 bases between. The CDR3 is 16 residues long. The V and J genes are TRBV6-6 and TRBJ1-5; no clear D. The TCR sequence derives from an adult woman who had mild COVID-19 (a few samples of this study predate the infection). Cell type and time point are not known. Sequenced input: PBMCs or a T cell subset sorted from them (not recorded which). The CDR3 DNA follows: TGTGCCAGCAGCTCCGGGAGCCCCTATAGCAATCAGCCCCAGCATTTT. Its protein product is CASSSGSPYSNQPQHF.